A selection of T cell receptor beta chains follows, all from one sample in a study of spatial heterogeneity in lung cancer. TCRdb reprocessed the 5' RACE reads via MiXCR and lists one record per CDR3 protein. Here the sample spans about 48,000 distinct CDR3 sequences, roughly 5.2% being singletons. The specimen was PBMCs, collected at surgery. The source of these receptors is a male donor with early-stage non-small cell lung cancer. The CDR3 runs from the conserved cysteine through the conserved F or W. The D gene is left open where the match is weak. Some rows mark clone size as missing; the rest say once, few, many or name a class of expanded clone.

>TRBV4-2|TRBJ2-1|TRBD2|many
TGTGCCAGCAGCCAAGAGGACGGGAGGTCCTACAATGAGCAGTTCTTC
CASSQEDGRSYNEQFF
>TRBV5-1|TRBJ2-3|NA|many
TGCGCCAGCAGCTTAGATTGGGGGAGGAAGGATACGCAGTATTTT
CASSLDWGRKDTQYF
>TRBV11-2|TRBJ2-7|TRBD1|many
TGTGCCAGCAGCTTATCTCAGGGGGCCTGGGAGCAGTACTTC
CASSLSQGAWEQYF
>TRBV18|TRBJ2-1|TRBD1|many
TGTGCCAGCTCACCGGGTGCCAGGGGGTTAAATGAGCAGTTCTTC
CASSPGARGLNEQFF
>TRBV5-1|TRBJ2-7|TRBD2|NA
TGCGCCAGCAGTTCCGGGACTAGCGGGAGCAATTGGAACGAGCAGTACTTC
CASSSGTSGSNWNEQYF
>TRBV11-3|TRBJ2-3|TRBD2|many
TGTGCCAGCAGCTTGACTAGCGGGAGGGCCGGGGATACGCAGTATTTT
CASSLTSGRAGDTQYF
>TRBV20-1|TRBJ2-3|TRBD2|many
TGCAGTGCTAGCCTCAGGTCCCTAGCGGGGGGAGATACGCAGTATTTT
CSASLRSLAGGDTQYF
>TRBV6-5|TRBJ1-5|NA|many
TGTGCCAGCAGTTACTCTTTTGGGGGCAATCAGCCCCAGCATTTT
CASSYSFGGNQPQHF
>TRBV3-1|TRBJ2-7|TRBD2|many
TGTGCCAGCAGCCAAGACCTAGCGGGAGGAAGCGAGCAGTACTTC
CASSQDLAGGSEQYF
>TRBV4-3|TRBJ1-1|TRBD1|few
TGCGCCAGCAGCCAAGATAGGCAGGGGGACACTGAAGCTTTCTTT
CASSQDRQGDTEAFF
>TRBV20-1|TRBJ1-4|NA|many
TGCAGTGCTAGAGATTGGGAAAGTAATGAAAAACTGTTTTTT
CSARDWESNEKLFF
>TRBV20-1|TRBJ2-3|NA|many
TGCAGTGCTAGAGAGGGTACCGTTGCGCCAGATACGCAGTATTTT
CSAREGTVAPDTQYF
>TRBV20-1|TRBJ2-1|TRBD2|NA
TGCAGTGCGCCGGCTAGCGGGAGTTTTAACAATGAGCAGTTCTTC
CSAPASGSFNNEQFF
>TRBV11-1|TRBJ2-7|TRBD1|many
TGTGCCAGCAGATCACCGGGACAGGGGAGCTACGAGCAGTACTTC
CASRSPGQGSYEQYF
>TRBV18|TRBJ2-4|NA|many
TGTGCCAGCTCACCCCTCGGGGGACCTTTGGTCAAAAACATTCAGTACTTC
CASSPLGGPLVKNIQYF
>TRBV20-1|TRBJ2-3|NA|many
TGCAGTGCGGGCGGCGTCGGGACTAGCACAGATACGCAGTATTTT
CSAGGVGTSTDTQYF
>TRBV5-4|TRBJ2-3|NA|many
TGTGCCAGCAGCCGGGCCAGCACAGATACGCAGTATTTT
CASSRASTDTQYF
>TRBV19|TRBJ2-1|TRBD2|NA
TGTGCCAGTAGTATATCGGGGGGTTCGGTGGGCAATGAGCAGTTCTTC
CASSISGGSVGNEQFF
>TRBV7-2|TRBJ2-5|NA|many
TGTGCCAGTCGGGACGCCAAAGAGACCCAGTACTTC
CASRDAKETQYF
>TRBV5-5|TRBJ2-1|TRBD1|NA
TGTGCCAGCAGCCCCTTCCCGGGACAGGTAGACAATGAGCAGTTCTTC
CASSPFPGQVDNEQFF
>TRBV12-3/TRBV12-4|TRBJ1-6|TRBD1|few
TGTGCCAGCAGGCCGAACAGGGGGAACTCACCCCTCCACTTT
CASRPNRGNSPLHF
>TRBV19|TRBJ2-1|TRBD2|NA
TGTGCCAGTAGTCAGGCGGCGGGAGGGGAGCAGTTCTTC
CASSQAAGGEQFF
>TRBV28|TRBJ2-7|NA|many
TGTGCCAGCAGTTTCCCTACACCTGGCGCCGGGACGGTCTACGAGCAGTACTTC
CASSFPTPGAGTVYEQYF
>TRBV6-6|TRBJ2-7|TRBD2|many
TGTGCCAGCTCTGGGGGGGGCTACGAGCAGTACTTC
CASSGGGYEQYF
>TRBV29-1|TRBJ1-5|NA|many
TGCAGCGTTGGACAGTCCAATCAGCCCCAGCATTTT
CSVGQSNQPQHF
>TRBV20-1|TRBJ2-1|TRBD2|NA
TGCAGTGCTAGAGATCCAGCGGGAGGGCCATACAATGAGCAGTTCTTC
CSARDPAGGPYNEQFF
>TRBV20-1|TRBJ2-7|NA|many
TGCAGTGCTAGAGATGAAAAGGGCTACGAGCAGTACTTC
CSARDEKGYEQYF
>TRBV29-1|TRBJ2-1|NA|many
TGCAGCCCTGTGGTCCAGAACAATGAGCAGTTCTTC
CSPVVQNNEQFF
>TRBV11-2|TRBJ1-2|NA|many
TGTGCCAGCAGCTTCCGGGACCGTTACTATGGCTACACCTTC
CASSFRDRYYGYTF
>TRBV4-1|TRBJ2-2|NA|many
TGCGCCAGCAGCCCCCCGCCCGGGGAGCTGTTTTTT
CASSPPPGELFF
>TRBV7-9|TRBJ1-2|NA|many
TGTGCCAGCAGCCGGGGGGCGAATTATGGCTACACCTTC
CASSRGANYGYTF
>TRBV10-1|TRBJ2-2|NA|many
TGCGCCAGCAGCGGGACCGTCGGGGAGCTGTTTTTT
CASSGTVGELFF
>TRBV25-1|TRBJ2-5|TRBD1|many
TGTGCCAGCAGTGAATTTAAAGGACAGGAAGAGACCCAGTACTTC
CASSEFKGQEETQYF
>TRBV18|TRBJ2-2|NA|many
TGTGCCGCACGAGGGGCAGAGGACACCGGGGAGCTGTTTTTT
CAARGAEDTGELFF
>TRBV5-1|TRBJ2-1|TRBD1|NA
TGCGCCAGCACCCGGGACAGGGGTAGGGAGAATGAGCAGTTCTTC
CASTRDRGRENEQFF
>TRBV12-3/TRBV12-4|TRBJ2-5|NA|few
TGTGCCAGCAGTTTTGATGCGCCTCTTAGAGAGACCCAGTACTTC
CASSFDAPLRETQYF
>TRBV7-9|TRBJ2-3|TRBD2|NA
TGTGCCAGCAGCTCGGGACTAGCGGGAGTCCTGGATACGCAGTATTTT
CASSSGLAGVLDTQYF
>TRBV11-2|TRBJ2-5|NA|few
TGTGCCAGCAGCTTAGCTCCAGGGAGAGAGACCCAGTACTTC
CASSLAPGRETQYF
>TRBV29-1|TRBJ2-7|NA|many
TGCAGCGTGTGGAGAGCAGAGCTCGGGACAAACTACGAGCAGTACTTC
CSVWRAELGTNYEQYF
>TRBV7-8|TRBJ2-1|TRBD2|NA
TGTGCCAGCAGCGCTGGGACTAGCGGGCCCTTTGAGCAGTTCTTC
CASSAGTSGPFEQFF
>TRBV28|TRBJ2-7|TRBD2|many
TGTGCCAGCAGGAAGACTAGCGGGAGGGTCTACGAGCAGTACTTC
CASRKTSGRVYEQYF
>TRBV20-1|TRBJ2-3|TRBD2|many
TGCAGTGCTAAACCGGGACTAGTGGCAGATACGCAGTATTTT
CSAKPGLVADTQYF
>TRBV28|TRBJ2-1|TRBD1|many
TGTGCCAGCAGCAACGGACAGGTAGAGGGCAATGAGCAGTTCTTC
CASSNGQVEGNEQFF
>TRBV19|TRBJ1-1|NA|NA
TGTGCCAGTACCAAGAACACTGAAGCTTTCTTT
CASTKNTEAFF
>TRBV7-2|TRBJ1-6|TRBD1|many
TGTGCCAGCAGGCGGACAGGGCTTCGTAATTCACCCCTCCACTTT
CASRRTGLRNSPLHF
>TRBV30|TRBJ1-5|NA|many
TGTGCCTGGAGTTGGACAAGACGAAATCAGCCCCAGCATTTT
CAWSWTRRNQPQHF
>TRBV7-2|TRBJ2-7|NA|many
TGTGCCAGCAGTTCCTACGGCCTACAGTACTTC
CASSSYGLQYF
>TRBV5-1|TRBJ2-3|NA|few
TGCGCCAGCAGCTTGAACTTGGCAGCAGATACGCAGTATTTT
CASSLNLAADTQYF
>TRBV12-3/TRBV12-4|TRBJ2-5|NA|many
TGTGCCAGCAGTTTAGTTTCACCGGGGGAGACCCAGTACTTC
CASSLVSPGETQYF
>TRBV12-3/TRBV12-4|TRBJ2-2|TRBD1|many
TGTGCCAGCAACAAACAGGGGGCAGGCGGGGAGCTGTTTTTT
CASNKQGAGGELFF
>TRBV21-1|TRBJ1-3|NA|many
TGTGCCACCTTAGACAGATCCTCTGGAAACACCATATATTTT
CATLDRSSGNTIYF
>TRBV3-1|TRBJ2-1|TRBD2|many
TGTGCCAGCAGCCAAGGATGGGGACTAGCGGGAAAGAATGAGCAGTTCTTC
CASSQGWGLAGKNEQFF
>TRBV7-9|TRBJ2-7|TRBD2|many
TGTGCCAGCAGCCGCCCAGCGGGAGGGCCCAACGAGCAGTACTTC
CASSRPAGGPNEQYF
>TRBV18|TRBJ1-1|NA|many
TGTGCCAGCTCACCGGCGGCTGGTGAAGCTTTCTTT
CASSPAAGEAFF
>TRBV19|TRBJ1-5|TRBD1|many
TGTGCCAGCAGGGGGGTGTATGACAATCAGCCCCAGCATTTT
CASRGVYDNQPQHF
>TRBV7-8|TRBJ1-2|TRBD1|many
TGTGCCAGCAGCCCTACCGGGACAGGGGCCCGCTCCTATGGCTACACCTTC
CASSPTGTGARSYGYTF
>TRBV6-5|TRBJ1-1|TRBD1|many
TGTGCCAGCAGTCGACGGACAGGGGGATTGGGGAACACTGAAGCTTTCTTT
CASSRRTGGLGNTEAFF
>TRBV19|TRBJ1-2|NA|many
TGTGCCAGTACCCGGGGGATCCTTAACTATGGCTACACCTTC
CASTRGILNYGYTF